This T cell receptor (beta chain) was documented in a study of vaccination and CD4 T cells after COVID-19. Study-level information: Median time from COVID diagnosis to post-COVID sampling was over 85 days (35 to 161). Blood was drawn a median around 73 days post second dose, range 14 to 241.

Trimming pared 6 bases from V and 5 bases from J, leaving 11 bases between. Germline CDR1 reads DFQATT; CDR2 reads SNEGSKA (reference sequence). The CDR3 runs to 12 residues. Described time point: late sampling 161 to 241 days after vaccination in a few convalescent patients. Treatment here: approximately 11-day PBMC culture with coronavirus spike peptide pools or control peptides (ViraFEST assay). With the Oncomine TCR Beta short-read assay, DNA from cultured CD4+ T cells was sequenced. MiXCR, applied by TCRdb to the PCR reads, yields one record per CDR3 protein. The sample holds about 30,000 distinct CDR3 sequences, over 30% seen once. Notes on this clonotype: Its target is unknown.

This chain uses TRBV20-1 with TRBJ2-1; the D is unclear. Sample: CD4+ T cells from blood, cultured in vitro, taken about 7 months after SARS-CoV-2 vaccination. This clonotype was sampled from a human donor who had recovered from COVID-19. This CDR3 is CSAPLYDNEQFF. Here the CDR3 DNA reads TGCAGTGCCCCGCTTTATGACAATGAGCAGTTCTTC.